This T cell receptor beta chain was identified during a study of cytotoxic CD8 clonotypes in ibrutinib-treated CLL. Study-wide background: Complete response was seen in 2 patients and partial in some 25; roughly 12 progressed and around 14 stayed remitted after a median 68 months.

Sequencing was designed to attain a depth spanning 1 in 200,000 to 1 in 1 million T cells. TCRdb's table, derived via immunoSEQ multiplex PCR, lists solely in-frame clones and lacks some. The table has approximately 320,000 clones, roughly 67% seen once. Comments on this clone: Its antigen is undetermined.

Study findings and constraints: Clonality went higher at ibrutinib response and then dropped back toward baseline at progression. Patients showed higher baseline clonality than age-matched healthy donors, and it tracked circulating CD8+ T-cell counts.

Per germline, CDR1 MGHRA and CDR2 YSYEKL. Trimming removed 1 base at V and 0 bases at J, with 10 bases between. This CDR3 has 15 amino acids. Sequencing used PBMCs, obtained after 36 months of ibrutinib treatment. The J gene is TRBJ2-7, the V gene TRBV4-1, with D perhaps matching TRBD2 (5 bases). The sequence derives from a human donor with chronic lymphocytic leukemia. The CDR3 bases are TGCGCCAGCAGCCAAGTTCGGGGTTTCTCCTACGAGCAGTACTTC. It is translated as CASSQVRGFSYEQYF.